A selection of T cell receptor beta chains follows, all from one sample in a study of post-analysis software for immune sequencing data. TCRdb re-called the PCR reads with MiXCR, one entry per CDR3 protein. The repertoire holds 600,000 to 700,000 distinct CDR3 sequences, with around 64% as singletons. Specimen: blood. The receptors shown here come from a girl under 10 years old with multiple sclerosis. Each CDR3 is given with its conserved first and last residue. The order of the fields is clone size, J gene, D gene, V gene, CDR3 protein, CDR3 DNA. A D gene is named only where the DNA matches it firmly. The listing skips clone size in some rows; elsewhere it reads once, few, many or a size class.

clone size: .; J gene: TRBJ1-2; D gene: .; V gene: TRBV4-1; CDR3 protein: CASSQNQGRAAGYTF; CDR3 DNA: TGCGCCAGCAGCCAAAATCAGGGCAGGGCCGCTGGCTACACCTTC
clone size: .; J gene: TRBJ1-2; D gene: .; V gene: TRBV5-1; CDR3 protein: CASSLAGWGYTF; CDR3 DNA: TGCGCCAGCAGCTTGGCCGGGTGGGGCTACACCTTC
clone size: .; J gene: TRBJ1-5; D gene: .; V gene: TRBV5-6; CDR3 protein: CASSLEGVSNQPQHF; CDR3 DNA: TGTGCCAGCAGCTTGGAGGGGGTTAGCAATCAGCCCCAGCATTTT
clone size: .; J gene: TRBJ2-4; D gene: .; V gene: TRBV11-2; CDR3 protein: CASSPPGLAKNIQYF; CDR3 DNA: TGTGCCAGCAGTCCTCCGGGACTAGCCAAAAACATTCAGTACTTC
clone size: few; J gene: TRBJ2-1; D gene: .; V gene: TRBV11-2; CDR3 protein: CASSIPGRLVGEQFF; CDR3 DNA: TGTGCCAGCAGCATTCCGGGACGGCTTGTCGGTGAGCAGTTCTTC
clone size: few; J gene: TRBJ2-3; D gene: .; V gene: TRBV20-1; CDR3 protein: CSASGISTDTQYF; CDR3 DNA: TGCAGTGCTAGCGGGATTAGCACAGATACGCAGTATTTT
clone size: .; J gene: TRBJ2-5; D gene: TRBD1; V gene: TRBV7-9; CDR3 protein: CASSATGGQETQYF; CDR3 DNA: TGTGCCAGCAGCGCCACAGGGGGACAAGAGACCCAGTACTTC
clone size: .; J gene: TRBJ2-1; D gene: TRBD1; V gene: TRBV24-1; CDR3 protein: CATSERQGGPNEQFF; CDR3 DNA: TGTGCCACCAGTGAGCGACAGGGTGGACCCAATGAGCAGTTCTTC
clone size: .; J gene: TRBJ2-5; D gene: .; V gene: TRBV15; CDR3 protein: CATSRRDFQETQYF; CDR3 DNA: TGTGCCACCAGCAGAAGGGACTTTCAAGAGACCCAGTACTTC
clone size: few; J gene: TRBJ1-1; D gene: .; V gene: TRBV3-1; CDR3 protein: CASSQAASPNTEAFF; CDR3 DNA: TGTGCCAGCAGCCAAGCTGCCAGTCCGAACACTGAAGCTTTCTTT
clone size: .; J gene: TRBJ1-1; D gene: TRBD1; V gene: TRBV6-5; CDR3 protein: CASSYKYRGHSGSEAFF; CDR3 DNA: TGTGCCAGCAGTTACAAGTACAGGGGCCATAGTGGGTCTGAAGCTTTCTTT
clone size: .; J gene: TRBJ2-1; D gene: .; V gene: TRBV29-1; CDR3 protein: CSGGGGYNEQFF; CDR3 DNA: TGCAGTGGGGGAGGCGGGTACAATGAGCAGTTCTTC
clone size: .; J gene: TRBJ2-6; D gene: .; V gene: TRBV20-1; CDR3 protein: CSARRRASGANVLTF; CDR3 DNA: TGCAGTGCTAGAAGACGGGCCTCTGGGGCCAACGTCCTGACTTTC
clone size: .; J gene: TRBJ2-4; D gene: TRBD2; V gene: TRBV9; CDR3 protein: CASSVDQAGASIQYF; CDR3 DNA: TGCGCCAGCAGCGTAGATCAAGCGGGGGCAAGCATTCAGTACTTC
clone size: .; J gene: TRBJ1-2; D gene: TRBD1; V gene: TRBV12-3/TRBV12-4; CDR3 protein: CASSIDRVGGYTF; CDR3 DNA: TGTGCCAGCAGCATCGACAGGGTGGGCGGCTACACCTTC
clone size: many; J gene: TRBJ2-1; D gene: .; V gene: TRBV5-6; CDR3 protein: CASSLQSTGLYNEQFF; CDR3 DNA: TGTGCCAGCAGCTTGCAGAGCACAGGGCTCTACAATGAGCAGTTCTTC